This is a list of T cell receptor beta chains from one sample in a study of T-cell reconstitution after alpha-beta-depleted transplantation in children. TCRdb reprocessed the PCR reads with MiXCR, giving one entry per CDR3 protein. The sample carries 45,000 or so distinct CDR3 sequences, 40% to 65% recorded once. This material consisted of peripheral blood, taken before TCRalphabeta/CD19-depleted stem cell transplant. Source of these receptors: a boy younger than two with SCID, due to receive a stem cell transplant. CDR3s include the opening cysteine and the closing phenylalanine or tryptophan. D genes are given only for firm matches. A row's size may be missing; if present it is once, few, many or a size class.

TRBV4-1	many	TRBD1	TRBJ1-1	CASSLRDSGGNTEAFF	TGCGCCAGCAGCCTCCGGGACAGCGGGGGGAACACTGAAGCTTTCTTT
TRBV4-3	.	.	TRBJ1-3	CASSQNIPAYGNTIYF	TGCGCCAGCAGCCAAAACATCCCCGCGTACGGAAACACCATATATTTT
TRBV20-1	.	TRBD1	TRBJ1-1	CSARQGALNTEAFF	TGCAGTGCTAGACAGGGGGCCCTGAACACTGAAGCTTTCTTT
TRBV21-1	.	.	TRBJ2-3	CASSDPQYF	TGTGCCAGCAGCGATCCGCAGTATTTT
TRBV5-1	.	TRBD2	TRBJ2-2	CASSGTSGESGELFF	TGCGCCAGCAGCGGGACTAGCGGGGAATCCGGGGAGCTGTTTTTT
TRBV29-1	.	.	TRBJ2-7	CSVVWTGTPSYEQYF	TGCAGCGTCGTGTGGACCGGGACACCTTCCTACGAGCAGTACTTC
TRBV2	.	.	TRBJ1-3	CASSVRISGNTIYF	TGTGCCAGCAGTGTTCGGATCTCTGGAAACACCATATATTTT
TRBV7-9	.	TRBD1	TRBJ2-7	CASSPPGQGPYEQYF	TGTGCCAGCAGCCCGCCGGGACAGGGACCCTACGAGCAGTACTTC
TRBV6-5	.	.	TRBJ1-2	CASSYLGGGRGSGYTF	TGTGCCAGCAGTTATCTAGGGGGAGGGAGAGGCTCTGGCTACACCTTC
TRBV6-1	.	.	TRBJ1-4	CASSPDPVPPNEKLFF	TGTGCCAGCAGTCCGGACCCGGTGCCGCCTAATGAAAAACTGTTTTTT
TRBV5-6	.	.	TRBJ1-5	CASSLALGDQPQHF	TGTGCCAGCAGCTTGGCCCTGGGGGATCAGCCCCAGCATTTT
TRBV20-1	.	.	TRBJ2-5	CSLEGRYWGQQETQYF	TGCAGCCTAGAAGGGAGATACTGGGGGCAACAAGAGACCCAGTACTTC
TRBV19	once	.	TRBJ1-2	CASSNPRGEDYTF	TGTGCCAGTAGTAACCCCAGGGGAGAGGACTATACCTTC
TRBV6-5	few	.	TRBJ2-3	CASSHRKLRTDTQYF	TGTGCCAGCAGTCACCGCAAATTGAGGACAGATACGCAGTATTTT
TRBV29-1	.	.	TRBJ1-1	CSERGYGGVETFF	TGCAGCGAGAGGGGATACGGGGGAGTCGAAACTTTCTTT
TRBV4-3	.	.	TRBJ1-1	CASTTKRGTEAFF	TGCGCCAGCACCACCAAACGGGGGACTGAAGCTTTCTTT
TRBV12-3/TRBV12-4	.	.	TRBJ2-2	CASSLSVAGTGELFF	TGTGCCAGCAGTTTATCGGTGGCGGGCACCGGGGAGCTGTTTTTT
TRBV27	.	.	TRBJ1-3	CASSVGVPPGNTIYF	TGTGCCAGCAGTGTGGGGGTGCCGCCCGGAAACACCATATATTTT
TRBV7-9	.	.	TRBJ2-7	CASSKTVRSYEQYF	TGTGCCAGCAGCAAGACAGTGAGATCCTACGAGCAGTACTTC
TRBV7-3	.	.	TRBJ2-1	CASSSTIYNEQFF	TGTGCCAGCAGCTCGACTATCTACAATGAGCAGTTCTTC
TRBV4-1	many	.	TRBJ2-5	CASSQEVEGETQYF	TGCGCCAGCAGCCAAGAGGTAGAAGGAGAGACCCAGTACTTC
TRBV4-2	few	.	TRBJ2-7	CASSQDEGGGPPGEQYF	TGTGCCAGCAGCCAAGATGAGGGCGGGGGCCCCCCGGGGGAGCAGTACTTC
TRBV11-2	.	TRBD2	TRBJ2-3	CASSPRLAPITDTQYF	TGTGCCAGCAGCCCTCGACTAGCGCCTATCACAGATACGCAGTATTTT
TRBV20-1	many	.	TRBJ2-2	CSARSPHSRLRTGELFF	TGCAGTGCTAGGAGCCCCCACTCCAGGCTGAGAACCGGGGAGCTGTTTTTT
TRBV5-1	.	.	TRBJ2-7	CASSVNGGTDYEQYF	TGCGCCAGCAGCGTGAACGGCGGGACAGATTACGAGCAGTACTTC
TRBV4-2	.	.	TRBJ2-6	CASSQEGQGSGANVLTF	TGTGCCAGCAGCCAAGAAGGACAAGGCTCTGGGGCCAACGTCCTGACTTTC
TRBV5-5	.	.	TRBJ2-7	CASSLGSSPYEQYF	TGTGCCAGCAGCTTGGGCAGCAGTCCCTACGAGCAGTACTTC
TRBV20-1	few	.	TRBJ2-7	CSASGMLYEQYF	TGCAGTGCTAGCGGGATGCTCTACGAGCAGTACTTC
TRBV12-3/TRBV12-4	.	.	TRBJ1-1	CASTFDTEAFF	TGTGCCAGCACCTTCGACACTGAAGCTTTCTTT
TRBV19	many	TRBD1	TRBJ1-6	CASSTGKNSPLHF	TGTGCCAGCTCGACAGGGAAGAATTCACCCCTCCACTTT
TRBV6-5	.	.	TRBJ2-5	CASSYLQGRETQYF	TGTGCCAGCAGTTACTTACAGGGGAGGGAGACCCAGTACTTC
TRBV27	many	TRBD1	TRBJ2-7	CASRTGTGSYEQYF	TGTGCCAGCAGGACCGGGACAGGTTCCTACGAGCAGTACTTC
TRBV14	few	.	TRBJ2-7	CASSQVLRYEQYF	TGTGCCAGCAGCCAAGTACTCCGCTACGAGCAGTACTTC
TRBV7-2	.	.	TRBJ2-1	CASSLAFGAYNEQFF	TGTGCCAGCAGCTTAGCGTTCGGGGCCTACAATGAGCAGTTCTTC
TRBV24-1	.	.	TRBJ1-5	CATSDVGGRNQPQHF	TGTGCCACCAGTGATGTAGGGGGGCGAAATCAGCCCCAGCATTTT
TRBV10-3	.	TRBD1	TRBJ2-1	CAISSGQGFYNEQFF	TGTGCCATCAGTTCGGGACAGGGGTTCTACAATGAGCAGTTCTTC
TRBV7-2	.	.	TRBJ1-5	CASSYHSNQPQHF	TGTGCCAGCAGTTATCACAGCAATCAGCCCCAGCATTTT
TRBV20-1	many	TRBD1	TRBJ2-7	CSVSTGTGYYEQYF	TGCAGTGTTTCAACCGGGACAGGGTACTACGAGCAGTACTTC
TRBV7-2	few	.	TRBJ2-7	CASSHAGGGNYIEQYF	TGTGCCAGCAGCCACGCCGGCGGGGGCAATTATATCGAGCAGTACTTC
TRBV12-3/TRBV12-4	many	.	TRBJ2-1	CASSSGTVNNEQFF	TGTGCCAGCAGTTCCGGGACTGTGAACAATGAGCAGTTCTTC
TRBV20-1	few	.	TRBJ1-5	CSARSTGFNQPQHF	TGCAGTGCTAGATCCACAGGGTTCAATCAGCCCCAGCATTTT
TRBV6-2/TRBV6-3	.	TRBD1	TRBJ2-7	CASSYLGDRNPYEQYF	TGTGCCAGCAGTTATTTGGGGGACAGGAACCCCTACGAGCAGTACTTC
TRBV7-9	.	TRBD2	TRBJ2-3	CASSFGLAGANTDTQYF	TGTGCCAGCAGCTTCGGACTAGCGGGGGCCAACACAGATACGCAGTATTTT
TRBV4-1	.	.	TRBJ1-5	CASSQVTDSNQPQHF	TGCGCCAGCAGCCAAGTGACGGACAGCAATCAGCCCCAGCATTTT
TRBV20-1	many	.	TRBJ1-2	CSARDRETGYTF	TGCAGTGCTAGAGATCGGGAGACTGGCTACACCTTC
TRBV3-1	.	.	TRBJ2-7	CASSLPNSEQYF	TGTGCCAGCAGCCTCCCCAACTCGGAGCAGTACTTC
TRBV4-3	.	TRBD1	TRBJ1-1	CASSQDQGQGSEAFF	TGCGCAAGCAGCCAAGATCAGGGACAGGGCTCTGAAGCTTTCTTT
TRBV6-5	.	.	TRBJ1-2	CASSYSTLNYGYTF	TGTGCCAGCAGTTACTCCACGTTAAACTATGGCTACACCTTC
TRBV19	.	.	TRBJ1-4	CASKRQGIWEKLFF	TGTGCCAGTAAGAGGCAGGGTATTTGGGAAAAACTGTTTTTT
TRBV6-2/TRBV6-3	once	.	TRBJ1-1	CASSYREEVSEAFF	TGTGCCAGCAGTTACAGGGAAGAAGTCTCTGAAGCTTTCTTT
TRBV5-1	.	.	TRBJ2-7	CASSLDKGSYEQYF	TGCGCCAGCAGCTTGGATAAGGGATCCTACGAGCAGTACTTC